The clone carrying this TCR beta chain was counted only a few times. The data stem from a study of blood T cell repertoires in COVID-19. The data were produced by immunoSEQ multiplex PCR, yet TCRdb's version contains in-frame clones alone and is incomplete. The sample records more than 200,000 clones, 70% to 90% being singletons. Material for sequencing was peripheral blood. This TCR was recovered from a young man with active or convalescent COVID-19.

The CDR3 sequence is CASSFRFPNEKLFF. The CDR3 coding sequence is TGTGCCAGTAGTTTTCGGTTCCCAAATGAAAAACTGTTTTTT. V usage is TRBV19 and J usage is TRBJ1-4; D uncertain. The CDR3 runs 14 residues. CDR1 and CDR2 from the germline V gene are LNHDA and SQIVND (reference sequence). V gave up 5 bases and J gave up 5 bases, with 12 bases separating them.